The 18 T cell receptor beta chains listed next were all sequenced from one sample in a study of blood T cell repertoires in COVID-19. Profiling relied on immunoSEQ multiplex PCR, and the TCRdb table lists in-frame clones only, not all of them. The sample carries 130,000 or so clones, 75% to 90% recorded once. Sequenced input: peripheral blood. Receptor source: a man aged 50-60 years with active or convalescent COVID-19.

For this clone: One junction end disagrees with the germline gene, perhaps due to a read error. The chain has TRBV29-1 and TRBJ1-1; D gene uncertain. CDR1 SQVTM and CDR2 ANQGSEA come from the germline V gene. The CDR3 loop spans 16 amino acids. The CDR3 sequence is CSVEGLLESPVTEAFF. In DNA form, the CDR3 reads TGCAGCGTAGAAGGACTACTTGAAAGCCCAGTAACTGAAGCTTTCTTT.

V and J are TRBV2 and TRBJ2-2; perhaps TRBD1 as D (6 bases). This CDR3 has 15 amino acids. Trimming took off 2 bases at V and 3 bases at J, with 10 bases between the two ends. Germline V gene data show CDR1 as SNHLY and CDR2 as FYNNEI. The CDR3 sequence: CASSELGGDTGELFF. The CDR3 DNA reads TGTGCCAGCAGTGAACTAGGGGGTGACACCGGGGAGCTGTTTTTT.

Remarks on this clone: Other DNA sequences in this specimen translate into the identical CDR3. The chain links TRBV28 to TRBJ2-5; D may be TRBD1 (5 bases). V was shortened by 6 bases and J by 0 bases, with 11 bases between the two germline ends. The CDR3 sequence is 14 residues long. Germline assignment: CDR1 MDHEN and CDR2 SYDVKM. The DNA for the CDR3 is TGTGCCAGCAGAAGACAGATGTACCAAGAGACCCAGTACTTC. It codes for CASRRQMYQETQYF. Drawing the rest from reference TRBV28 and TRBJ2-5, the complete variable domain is DVKVTQSSRYLVKRTGEKVFLECVQDMDHENMFWYRQDPGLGLRLIYFSYDVKMKEKGDIPEGYSVSREKKERFSLILESASTNQTSMYLCASRRQMYQETQYFGPGTRLLVL.

The CDR3 sequence is CASSQEGSGVETQYF. CDR3 sequence (DNA): TGTGCCAGCAGCCAAGAGGGTTCAGGGGTAGAGACCCAGTACTTC. This rearrangement joins TRBV3-1 (or the pseudogene TRBV3-2) to TRBJ2-5, with TRBD1 as a possible D gene (6 bases). Trimming took 0 bases from V and 4 from J, leaving 12 bases between them. Germline V lookup: CDR1 LGHDT, CDR2 YNNKEL (reference sequence). The CDR3 extends over 15 amino acids.

CDR3 sequence reads: CASSYAGTRGGEQFF. In DNA, the CDR3 is TGTGCCAGCAGTTACGCAGGGACTAGGGGCGGGGAGCAGTTCTTC. V is TRBV6-5 and J is TRBJ2-1, with 8 bases that match TRBD2. The CDR3 totals 15 residues. The V gene's germline CDR1 is MNHEY and CDR2 SVGAGI. V gave up 2 bases and J gave up 10 bases; unmatched junction bases: 10.

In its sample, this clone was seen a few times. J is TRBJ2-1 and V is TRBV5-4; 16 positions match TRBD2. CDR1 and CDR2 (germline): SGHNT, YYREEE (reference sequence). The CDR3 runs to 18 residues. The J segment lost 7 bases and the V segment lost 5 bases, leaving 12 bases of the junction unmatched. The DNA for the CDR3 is TGTGCCAGCAGACCTCCCGGGACTAGCGGGAGGGCCGGAAATGAGCAGTTCTTC. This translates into CASRPPGTSGRAGNEQFF. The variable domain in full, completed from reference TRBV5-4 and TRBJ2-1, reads ETGVTQSPTHLIKTRGQQVTLRCSSQSGHNTVSWYQQALGQGPQFIFQYYREEENGRGNFPPRFSGLQFPNYSSELNVNALELDDSALYLCASRPPGTSGRAGNEQFFGPGTRLTVL.

CDR3 residues: CASSLGSRVEQYF. As DNA, the CDR3 is TGTGCCAGCAGCTTAGGGTCGAGGGTCGAGCAGTACTTC. The rearrangement joins TRBV7-2 to TRBJ2-7; D might be TRBD2 (5 bases). V lost 1 base to trimming and J lost 6 bases, with 10 bases between them. From germline, CDR1 is SGHTA and CDR2 FQGNSA. This CDR3 has 13 residues.

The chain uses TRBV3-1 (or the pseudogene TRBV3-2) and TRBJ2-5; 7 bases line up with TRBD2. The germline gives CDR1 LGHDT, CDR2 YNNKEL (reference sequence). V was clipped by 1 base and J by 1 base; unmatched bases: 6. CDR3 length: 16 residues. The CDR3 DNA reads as TGTGCCAGCAGCCAAGGTGGCGGGGGTTCCCAAGAGACCCAGTACTTC. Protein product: CASSQGGGGSQETQYF.

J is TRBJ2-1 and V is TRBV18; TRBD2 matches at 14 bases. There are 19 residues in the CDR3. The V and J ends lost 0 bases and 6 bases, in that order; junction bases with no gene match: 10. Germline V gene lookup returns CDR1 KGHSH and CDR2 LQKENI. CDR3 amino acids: CASSPPFGSTSGRVNEQFF. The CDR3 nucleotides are TGTGCCAGCTCACCACCGTTTGGTTCGACTAGCGGGAGGGTCAATGAGCAGTTCTTC.

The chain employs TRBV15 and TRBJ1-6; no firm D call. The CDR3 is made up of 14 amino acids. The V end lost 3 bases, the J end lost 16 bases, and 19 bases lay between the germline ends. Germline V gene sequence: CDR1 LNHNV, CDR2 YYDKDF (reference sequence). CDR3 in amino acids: CATSSRQLNSGLHF. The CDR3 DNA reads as TGTGCCACCAGCAGTCGTCAGCTTAATTCGGGACTCCACTTT. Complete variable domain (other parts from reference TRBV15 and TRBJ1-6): DAMVIQNPRYQVTQFGKPVTLSCSQTLNHNVMYWYQQKSSQAPKLLFHYYDKDFNNEADTPDNFQSRRPNTSFCFLDIRSPGLGDTAMYLCATSSRQLNSGLHFGNGTRLTVT.

CDR3 region: CASRPGLAGVGANVLTF. The CDR3 nucleotides are TGTGCCAGCAGGCCGGGACTAGCGGGAGTTGGGGCCAACGTCCTGACTTTC. The rearrangement joins TRBV28 to TRBJ2-6; the match to TRBD2 covers 14 bases. V was clipped by 6 bases and J by 3 bases; unmatched bases: 4. The CDR3 has 17 amino acids. From germline, CDR1 is MDHEN and CDR2 SYDVKM. The complete variable domain, with remaining parts taken from reference TRBV28 and TRBJ2-6, reads DVKVTQSSRYLVKRTGEKVFLECVQDMDHENMFWYRQDPGLGLRLIYFSYDVKMKEKGDIPEGYSVSREKKERFSLILESASTNQTSMYLCASRPGLAGVGANVLTFGAGSRLTVL.

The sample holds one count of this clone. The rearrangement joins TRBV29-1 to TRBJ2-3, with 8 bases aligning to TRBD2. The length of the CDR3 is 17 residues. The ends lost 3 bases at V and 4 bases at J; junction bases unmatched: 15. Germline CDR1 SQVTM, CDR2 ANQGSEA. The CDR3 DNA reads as TGCAGCGTTGATGGTATTGTTGCGCGAGCGGGGGCAGATACGCAGTATTTT. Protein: CSVDGIVARAGADTQYF.

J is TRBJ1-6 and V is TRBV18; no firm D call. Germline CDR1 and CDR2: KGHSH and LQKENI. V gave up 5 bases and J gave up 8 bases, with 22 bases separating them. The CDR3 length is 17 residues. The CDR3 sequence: CASSRTASHELHSPLHF. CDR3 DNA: TGTGCCAGCTCAAGAACAGCAAGCCACGAACTTCATTCACCCCTCCACTTT. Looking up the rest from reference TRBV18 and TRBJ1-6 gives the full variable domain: NAGVMQNPRHLVRRRGQEARLRCSPMKGHSHVYWYRQLPEEGLKFMVYLQKENIIDESGMPKERFSAEFPKEGPSILRIQQVVRGDSAAYFCASSRTASHELHSPLHFGNGTRLTVT.

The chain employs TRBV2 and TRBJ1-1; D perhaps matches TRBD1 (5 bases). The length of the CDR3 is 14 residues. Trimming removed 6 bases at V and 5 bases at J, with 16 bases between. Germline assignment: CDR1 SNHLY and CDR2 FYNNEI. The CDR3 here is CASRRKSTGTEAFF. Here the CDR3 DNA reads TGTGCCAGCAGAAGAAAATCCACAGGTACTGAAGCTTTCTTT.

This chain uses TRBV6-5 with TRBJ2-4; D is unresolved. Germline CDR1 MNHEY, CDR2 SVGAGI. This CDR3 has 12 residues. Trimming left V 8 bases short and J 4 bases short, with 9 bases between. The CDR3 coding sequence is TGTGCCAGCGAGGCCCAGAAAAACATTCAGTACTTC. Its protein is CASEAQKNIQYF.

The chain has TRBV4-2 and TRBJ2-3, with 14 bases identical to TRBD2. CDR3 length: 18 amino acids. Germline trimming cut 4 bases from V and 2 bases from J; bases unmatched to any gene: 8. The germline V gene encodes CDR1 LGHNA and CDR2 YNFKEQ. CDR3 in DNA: TGTGCCAGCAGCCCCCGGACTAGCGGGAGGACCAACACAGATACGCAGTATTTT. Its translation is CASSPRTSGRTNTDTQYF.

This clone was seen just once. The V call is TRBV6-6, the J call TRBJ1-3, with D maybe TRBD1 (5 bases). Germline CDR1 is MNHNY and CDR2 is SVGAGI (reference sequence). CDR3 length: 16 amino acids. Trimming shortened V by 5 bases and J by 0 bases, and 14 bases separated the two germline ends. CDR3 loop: CASSRPDMSSGNTIYF. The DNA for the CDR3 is TGTGCCAGCAGTAGACCGGACATGAGCTCTGGAAACACCATATATTTT.

CDR3 loop: CASSVLGQTHQPQHF. DNA of the CDR3: TGCGCCAGCAGTGTTTTGGGACAAACCCATCAGCCCCAGCATTTT. This chain links TRBV10-2 with TRBJ1-5; weak D call: TRBD1 (6 bases). The CDR3 runs 15 residues. V gave up 4 bases and J gave up 5 bases, with 15 bases separating them. Germline-derived CDR1 and CDR2 are WSHSY and SAAADI.